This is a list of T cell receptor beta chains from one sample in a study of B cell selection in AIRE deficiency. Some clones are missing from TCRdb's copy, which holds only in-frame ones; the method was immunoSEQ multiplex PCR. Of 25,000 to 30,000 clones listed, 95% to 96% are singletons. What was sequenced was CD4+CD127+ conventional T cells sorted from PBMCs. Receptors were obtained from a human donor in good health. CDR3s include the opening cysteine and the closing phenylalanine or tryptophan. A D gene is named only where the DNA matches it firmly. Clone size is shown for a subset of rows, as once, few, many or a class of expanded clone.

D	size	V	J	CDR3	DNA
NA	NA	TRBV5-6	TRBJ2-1	CASSGGGGSYNEQFF	TGTGCCAGCAGCGGGGGCGGGGGCTCCTACAATGAGCAGTTCTTC
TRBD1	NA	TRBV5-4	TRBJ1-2	CASSLGPSGGGYGYTF	TGTGCCAGCAGCTTGGGGCCTTCAGGGGGCGGGTATGGCTACACCTTC
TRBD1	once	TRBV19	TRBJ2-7	CATSGDRESYEQYF	TGTGCCACCTCCGGGGACAGGGAGAGTTACGAGCAGTACTTC
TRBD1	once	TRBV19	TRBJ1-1	CASRKGGGNTEAFF	TGTGCCAGTCGCAAAGGGGGCGGGAACACTGAAGCTTTCTTT
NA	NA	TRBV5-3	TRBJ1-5	CARSYWDGGRMSNQPQHF	TGTGCCAGAAGTTATTGGGATGGGGGGCGGATGAGCAATCAGCCCCAGCATTTT
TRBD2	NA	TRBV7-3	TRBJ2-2	CASSETSGNTGELFF	TGTGCCAGCAGCGAGACTAGCGGAAACACCGGGGAGCTGTTTTTT
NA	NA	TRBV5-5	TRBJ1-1	CASSLVSWVTGAFF	TGTGCCAGCAGCTTAGTTTCGTGGGTGACGGGAGCTTTCTTT
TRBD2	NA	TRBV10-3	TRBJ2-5	CAAKAGGREETQYF	TGTGCCGCCAAGGCGGGAGGTAGGGAGGAGACCCAGTACTTC
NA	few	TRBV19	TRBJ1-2	CASGDSYYGYTF	TGTGCCAGCGGGGACTCCTACTATGGCTACACCTTC
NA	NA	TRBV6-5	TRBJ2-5	CASSYGDPGLQETQYF	TGTGCCAGCAGTTACGGGGACCCGGGGCTCCAAGAGACCCAGTACTTC
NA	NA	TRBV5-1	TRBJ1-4	CASSLGDSINEKLFF	TGCGCCAGCAGCTTGGGTGACAGCATAAATGAAAAACTGTTTTTT
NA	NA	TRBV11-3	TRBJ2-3	CASSSTLGGQYF	TGTGCCAGCAGCTCTACTCTAGGGGGGCAGTATTTT
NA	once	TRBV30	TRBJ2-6	CAWKNRGSGANVLTF	TGTGCCTGGAAGAACCGCGGCTCTGGGGCCAACGTCCTGACTTTC
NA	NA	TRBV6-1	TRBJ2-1	CASSDLGVGGYEQFF	TGTGCCAGCAGTGACTTGGGGGTAGGTGGCTATGAGCAGTTCTTC
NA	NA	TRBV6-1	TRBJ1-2	CASSESGGGYTF	TGTGCCAGCAGTGAATCCGGGGGAGGCTACACCTTC
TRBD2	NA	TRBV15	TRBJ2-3	CATSRGETSGGTDTQYF	TGTGCCACCAGCAGAGGGGAGACTAGCGGGGGAACAGATACGCAGTATTTT
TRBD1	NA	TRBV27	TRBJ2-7	CASSTRTGGDVKYF	TGTGCCAGCAGTACGCGGACAGGGGGCGATGTAAAGTACTTC
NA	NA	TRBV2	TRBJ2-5	CASSELRGLETQYF	TGTGCCAGCAGTGAGCTTAGGGGACTGGAGACCCAGTACTTC
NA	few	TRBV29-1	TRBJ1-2	CSVDGPVGDGYTF	TGCAGCGTTGATGGTCCGGTGGGAGATGGCTACACCTTC
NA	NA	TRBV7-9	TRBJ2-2	CASRHRDPGAGELFF	TGTGCCAGCAGGCACCGGGACCCAGGTGCCGGGGAGCTGTTTTTT
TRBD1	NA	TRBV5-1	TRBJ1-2	CASSFGRGHDGYTF	TGCGCCAGCAGCTTCGGCAGGGGGCACGATGGCTACACCTTC
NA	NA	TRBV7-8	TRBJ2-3	CASSPGGDTQYF	TGTGCCAGCAGCCCGGGCGGAGATACGCAGTATTTT
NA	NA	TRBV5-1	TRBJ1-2	CASSPWGGYGYTF	TGCGCCAGCAGCCCTTGGGGAGGCTATGGCTACACCTTC
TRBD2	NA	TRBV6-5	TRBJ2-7	CASSYSSRGFSYEQYF	TGTGCCAGCAGTTACTCGTCGCGGGGGTTCTCCTACGAGCAGTACTTC
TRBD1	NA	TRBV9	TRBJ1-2	CASSGVRQGNYGYTF	TGTGCCAGCAGCGGGGTTCGACAGGGTAACTATGGCTACACCTTC
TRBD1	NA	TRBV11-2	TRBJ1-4	CASRPGGSLSEKLFF	TGTGCCAGCAGACCAGGGGGTAGTTTAAGTGAAAAACTGTTTTTT
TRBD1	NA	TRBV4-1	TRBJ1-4	CASRLTGDLNEKLFF	TGCGCCAGCAGGCTCACAGGGGACCTTAATGAAAAACTGTTTTTT
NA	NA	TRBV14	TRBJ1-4	CASSQSGREKLFF	TGTGCCAGCAGCCAATCAGGACGGGAAAAACTGTTTTTT
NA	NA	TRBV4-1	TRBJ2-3	CASSQAGLTTDTQYF	TGCGCCAGCAGCCAAGCGGGGCTAACCACAGATACGCAGTATTTT
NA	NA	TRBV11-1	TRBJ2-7	CASSTNSGYEQYF	TGTGCCAGCAGCACGAACTCCGGGTACGAGCAGTACTTC
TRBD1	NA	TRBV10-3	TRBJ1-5	CAISDDRGGYSNQPQHF	TGTGCCATCAGTGACGACAGGGGAGGGTATAGCAATCAGCCCCAGCATTTT
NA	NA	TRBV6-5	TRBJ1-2	CASTDRYGYTF	TGTGCCAGCACCGACCGATATGGCTACACCTTC
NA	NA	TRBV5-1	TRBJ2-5	CASSFLASQETQYF	TGCGCCAGCAGCTTTCTGGCTTCGCAAGAGACCCAGTACTTC
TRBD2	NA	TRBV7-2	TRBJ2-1	CASSLRLAGGPNEQFF	TGTGCCAGCAGCTTACGACTAGCGGGAGGGCCCAATGAGCAGTTCTTC
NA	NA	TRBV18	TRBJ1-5	CASSPDSTGQPQHF	TGTGCCAGCTCACCGGACTCAACCGGTCAGCCCCAGCATTTT
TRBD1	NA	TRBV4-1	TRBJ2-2	CASSQQTGGANTGELFF	TGCGCCAGCAGCCAACAAACAGGGGGCGCGAACACCGGGGAGCTGTTTTTT
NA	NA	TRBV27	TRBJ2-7	CASSLGARQYSYEQYF	TGTGCCAGCAGTTTGGGCGCGAGACAGTACTCCTACGAGCAGTACTTC
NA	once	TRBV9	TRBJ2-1	CASSRTGLLRNEQFF	TGTGCCAGCAGCAGGACGGGCTTACTTCGCAATGAGCAGTTCTTC
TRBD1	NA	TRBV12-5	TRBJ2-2	CASGFGLFPRDRDLFGTGELFF	TGTGCTAGTGGTTTCGGATTATTTCCCCGGGACAGGGATTTGTTTGGCACCGGGGAGCTGTTTTTT
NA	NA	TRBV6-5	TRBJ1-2	CASSSGAGLGYTF	TGTGCCAGCAGTTCAGGGGCAGGGCTTGGCTACACCTTC
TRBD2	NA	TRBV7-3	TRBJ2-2	CASSPGLAGSNTGELFF	TGTGCCAGCAGCCCGGGACTAGCGGGATCCAACACCGGGGAGCTGTTTTTT
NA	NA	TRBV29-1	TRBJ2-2	CSVEGPTGARNTGELFF	TGCAGCGTTGAAGGCCCTACGGGGGCGCGGAACACCGGGGAGCTGTTTTTT
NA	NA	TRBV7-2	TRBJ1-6	CASSSSPSPLHF	TGTGCCAGCAGCTCTTCCCCCTCACCCCTCCACTTT
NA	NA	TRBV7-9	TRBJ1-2	CASSSSGNYGYTF	TGTGCCAGCAGCTCCTCAGGGAACTATGGCTACACCTTC
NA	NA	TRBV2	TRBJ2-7	CASRILLPGEQYF	TGTGCCAGCAGGATTCTACTACCCGGCGAGCAGTACTTC
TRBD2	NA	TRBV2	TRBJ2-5	CASSDEGLAGTGGETQYF	TGTGCCAGCAGTGACGAAGGCCTAGCGGGAACGGGCGGAGAGACCCAGTACTTC
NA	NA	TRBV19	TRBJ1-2	CASSISSAFEGYGYTF	TGTGCCAGTAGTATAAGCTCGGCATTCGAGGGCTATGGCTACACCTTC
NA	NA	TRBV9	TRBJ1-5	CAGSVDESLGLPQHF	TGTGCCGGCAGCGTAGATGAAAGTCTGGGACTACCCCAGCATTTT
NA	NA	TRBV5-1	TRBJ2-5	CASSFKETQYF	TGCGCCAGCAGCTTCAAAGAGACCCAGTACTTC
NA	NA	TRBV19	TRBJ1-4	CASRRDIYNEKLFF	TGTGCCAGTAGAAGGGACATTTATAATGAAAAACTGTTTTTT
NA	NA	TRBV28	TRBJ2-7	CASSVVYEQYF	TGTGCCAGCAGCGTAGTCTACGAGCAGTACTTC
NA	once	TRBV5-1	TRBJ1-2	CASSSPSKDYGYTF	TGCGCCAGCAGCTCCCCCAGTAAGGACTATGGCTACACCTTC
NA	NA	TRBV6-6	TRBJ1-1	CASSYTESNTEAFF	TGTGCCAGCAGTTACACTGAGTCTAACACTGAAGCTTTCTTT
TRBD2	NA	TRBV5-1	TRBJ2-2	CASSLAGARVDGELFF	TGCGCCAGCAGCTTAGCGGGGGCCCGGGTCGACGGGGAGCTGTTTTTT
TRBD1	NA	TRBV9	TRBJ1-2	CASSVEGRGWNGYTF	TGTGCCAGCAGCGTAGAGGGCAGGGGGTGGAATGGCTACACCTTC
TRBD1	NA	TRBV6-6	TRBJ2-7	CASSPTGTGEHEQYF	TGTGCCAGCAGCCCCACCGGGACAGGGGAACACGAGCAGTACTTC